The 22 T cell receptor beta chains below come from one sample, sequenced in a study of CD8 T cells in ankylosing spondylitis. Findings and caveats of the study: Seemingly distinctive of ankylosing spondylitis blood was a TCR beta motif formed by eight highly homologous variants.

MiXCR, run by TCRdb on the 5' RACE reads, gives a single entry per CDR3 protein. The table includes fewer than 250,000 distinct CDR3 sequences, about 18% detected once. Their specific antigens are unknown. The specimen sequenced was blood, either unsorted or a sorted T cell fraction (not recorded which). These receptors all stem from a male donor with ankylosing spondylitis.

The table lists this clonotype with a few counts. The chain combines TRBV7-2 with TRBJ2-3; D is unclear. Germline CDR1 and CDR2: SGHTA and FQGNSA. Trimming took off 2 bases at V and 2 bases at J, with 14 bases between the two ends. The CDR3 extends over 16 amino acids. This CDR3 reads CASSLWVNEYTDTQYF. The CDR3 nucleotides read TGTGCCAGCAGCTTATGGGTGAACGAATACACAGATACGCAGTATTTT.

In this sample, this clonotype turned up a few times. The chain joins TRBV10-3 to TRBJ1-2; unclear D gene. V was pared by 0 bases and J by 8 bases, with 19 bases between. This CDR3 has 16 residues. Germline V CDR1 and CDR2: ENHRY, SYGVKD. The CDR3 DNA reads TGTGCCATCAGTGAGTCAGCTAAGGAGAGCGTTTGGGGCTACACCTTC. As protein: CAISESAKESVWGYTF.

This clonotype was seen only a few times. The chain links TRBV6-2 or TRBV6-3 to TRBJ2-7; D remains unclear. V lost 1 base to trimming and J lost 2 bases, with 9 bases between them. This CDR3 comprises 14 residues. From germline, CDR1 is MNHEY and CDR2 SVGEGT. In DNA form, the CDR3 reads TGTGCCAGCAGTTACTTCGACACCCCCTACGAGCAGTACTTC. The encoded protein is CASSYFDTPYEQYF.

The chain joins TRBV20-1 to TRBJ2-3; D uncertain. CDR1 DFQATT and CDR2 SNEGSKA come from the germline V gene (reference sequence). Trimming left V 0 bases short and J 2 bases short, with 15 bases between. CDR3 size: 16 residues. CDR3 amino acids: CSARDLNAEDTDTQYF. CDR3 nucleotides: TGCAGTGCTAGAGATTTGAACGCAGAGGACACAGATACGCAGTATTTT.

This chain links TRBV12-3 or TRBV12-4 with TRBJ2-3, with 7 bases aligning to TRBD2. This CDR3 is built from 14 residues. V lost 3 bases to trimming and J lost 2 bases; unmatched junction nucleotides: 2. The CDR3 DNA is TGTGCCAGCAGTTTCGGGAGGATCACAGATACGCAGTATTTT. Translated: CASSFGRITDTQYF.

This clonotype was seen only a few times. The chain carries TRBV4-2 and TRBJ2-5; D might be TRBD2 (6 bases). Germline V lookup: CDR1 LGHNA, CDR2 YNFKEQ. The V gene lost 3 bases and the J gene lost 1 base, with 6 bases spanning the gap. The length of the CDR3 is 13 residues. Written as DNA, the CDR3 is TGTGCCAGCAGCCACGGGGGCCAAGAGACCCAGTACTTC. Protein: CASSHGGQETQYF.

The chain links TRBV27 to TRBJ1-2; 7 bases map to TRBD1. The CDR3 has 14 amino acids. J was trimmed by 6 bases and V by 1 base; bases with no gene match: 5. Germline V CDR1 and CDR2: MNHEY, SMNVEV (reference sequence). CDR3 protein: CASSLLAGGDGYTF. In DNA form, the CDR3 reads TGTGCCAGCAGTTTATTGGCAGGGGGAGATGGCTACACCTTC.

This clonotype was counted between two and nine times. The chain couples TRBV20-1 to TRBJ2-7; the D is unclear. The CDR3 consists of 14 residues. Germline V gene data show CDR1 as DFQATT and CDR2 as SNEGSKA (reference sequence). Trimming pared 0 bases from V and 2 bases from J, leaving 11 bases between. The CDR3 sequence: CSARDRAITYEQYF. For the CDR3, the DNA is TGCAGTGCTAGAGATCGGGCCATTACCTACGAGCAGTACTTC.

This clonotype was detected a few times. This chain joins TRBV5-1 and TRBJ1-4, with unresolved D. V gave up 2 bases and J gave up 6 bases, with 17 bases separating them. The CDR3 is 16 residues long. Germline CDR1 is SGHRS and CDR2 is YFSETQ. The CDR3 loop reads CASSFTGRAWDEKLFF. CDR3 DNA sequence: TGCGCCAGCAGCTTTACCGGGAGGGCGTGGGATGAAAAACTGTTTTTT.

The rearrangement joins TRBV18 to TRBJ2-2, with D possibly matching TRBD2 (5 bases). The CDR3 length is 14 residues. Trimming took off 8 bases at V and 1 base at J, with 11 bases between the two ends. Germline CDR1 reads KGHSH; CDR2 reads LQKENI. In DNA, the CDR3 is TGTGCCAGCGTCCGGGATCAGAACACCGGGGAGCTGTTTTTT. Translated: CASVRDQNTGELFF.

The V gene is TRBV30, the J gene TRBJ2-3; D may correspond to TRBD1 or TRBD2 (5 bases each). The V and J ends lost 1 base and 2 bases respectively, with 7 bases between them. CDR3 length: 13 residues. Germline V CDR1 and CDR2: GTSNPN, SVGIG (reference sequence). The CDR3 region is CAWSAGTTDTQYF. The CDR3 DNA follows: TGTGCCTGGAGTGCCGGGACCACAGATACGCAGTATTTT.

The rearrangement links TRBV29-1 to TRBJ1-4; the D is unclear. Trimming stripped 7 bases from V and 0 bases from J, with 18 bases between. Looked up from germline, CDR1 is SQVTM and CDR2 is ANQGSEA. CDR3 length: 16 residues. The DNA for the CDR3 is TGCAGCGCTGGTGTGGAGACGGTTACAACTAATGAAAAACTGTTTTTT. Translating it yields CSAGVETVTTNEKLFF.

CDR3 in DNA: TGTGCCAGCAGTTTGATGTCCAATGAGCAGTTCTTC. Its translation: CASSLMSNEQFF. This rearrangement joins TRBV28 to TRBJ2-1; D ambiguous. This CDR3 spans 12 amino acids. The germline V and J ends were trimmed by 3 bases and 6 bases, with 6 bases remaining between them. Germline V CDR1 and CDR2: MDHEN, SYDVKM.

This clonotype was seen only a few times. The chain carries TRBV5-1 and TRBJ2-3; D remains ambiguous. CDR3 size: 15 residues. Trimming left V 2 bases short and J 0 bases short, with 10 bases between. The germline V gene has CDR1 SGHRS and CDR2 YFSETQ. In DNA form, the CDR3 reads TGCGCCAGCAGCTTCGCCAGCACTAGCACAGATACGCAGTATTTT. Translating gives CASSFASTSTDTQYF.

This chain connects TRBV12-3 or TRBV12-4 to TRBJ2-3; TRBD2 aligns across 11 bases. This CDR3 comprises 14 residues. V lost 7 bases and J lost 3; bases outside the gene matches: 3. Written as DNA, the CDR3 is TGTGCCAGCAATATAGCGGGAGGGACAGATACGCAGTATTTT. Residues: CASNIAGGTDTQYF.

This clonotype has ten or more counts. The chain has TRBV29-1 and TRBJ2-7; 9 nucleotides match TRBD1. The CDR3 is made up of 13 amino acids. The J segment lost 1 base and the V segment lost 5 bases, leaving 3 bases of the junction unmatched. CDR1 is SQVTM and CDR2 is ANQGSEA in the germline V gene. CDR3 amino acids: CSVRDRVSYEQYF. DNA for the CDR3: TGCAGCGTTAGGGACAGGGTATCCTACGAGCAGTACTTC.

Only a few counts were recorded for this clonotype. The rearrangement links TRBV2 to TRBJ2-1; a possible D gene is TRBD2 (6 bases). Germline assignment: CDR1 SNHLY and CDR2 FYNNEI. Trimming shortened V by 8 bases and J by 0 bases, and 14 bases separated the two germline ends. The CDR3 is 15 amino acids. In nucleotides, the CDR3 is TGTGCCAGCGGCGGGGTGACGAGCTCCTACAATGAGCAGTTCTTC. This sequence encodes CASGGVTSSYNEQFF.

The rearrangement links TRBV6-1 to TRBJ2-7, with 7 bases aligning to TRBD1. V lost 5 bases, J lost 0 bases, and 10 bases stayed unmatched. The CDR3 spans 16 residues. The germline gives CDR1 MNHNS, CDR2 SASEGT. The CDR3 region is CASSTIQGTSSYEQYF. As DNA, the CDR3 is TGTGCCAGCAGTACCATACAGGGGACGAGCTCCTACGAGCAGTACTTC.

The chain uses TRBV4-1 and TRBJ1-4, with 8 bases identical to TRBD1. With V trimmed by 4 bases and J by 1 base, 11 bases remained unmatched. CDR3 size: 18 residues. Germline lookup yields CDR1 MGHRA and CDR2 YSYEKL. The CDR3 region is CASSLVTGGLGTNEKLFF. CDR3 nucleotide sequence: TGCGCCAGCAGCCTAGTCACAGGGGGACTTGGAACTAATGAAAAACTGTTTTTT.

V and J are TRBV29-1 and TRBJ2-7; TRBD1 aligns across 8 bases. The CDR3 sequence is 11 residues long. Germline values: CDR1 SQVTM, CDR2 ANQGSEA. V shed 3 bases, J shed 6 bases, and the junction held 1 base outside the gene matches. This CDR3 is CSVETGAEQYF. In DNA, the CDR3 is TGCAGCGTTGAGACAGGGGCCGAGCAGTACTTC.

This clonotype was seen a handful of times. This chain uses TRBV6-5 with TRBJ1-6; D gene unclear. V lost 2 bases and J lost 9, with 11 bases in between. This CDR3 comprises 14 residues. The germline gives CDR1 MNHEY, CDR2 SVGAGI. In nucleotides, the CDR3 is TGTGCCAGCAGTTACGGCCAAAATACTTCACCCCTCCACTTT. Amino acids: CASSYGQNTSPLHF.

This CDR3 reads CASSDREGVYNEQFF. CDR3 coding DNA: TGTGCCAGCAGCGACAGGGAGGGGGTGTACAATGAGCAGTTCTTC. This sequence joins TRBV7-9 and TRBJ2-1; tentatively, D is TRBD1 or TRBD2 (7 bases each). CDR3 size: 15 residues. Germline assignment: CDR1 SEHNR and CDR2 FQNEAQ (reference sequence). The V and J ends lost 5 bases and 4 bases respectively, with 15 bases between them.